Given below is one T cell receptor beta chain in context. Its antigen remains undetermined. Nothing much larger sits one base from this clone, and base qualities are not available. For survey sequencing of tumor libraries, mostly roughly 5.2 ug of input genomic DNA was used, and two replicates were run per sample. TCRbeta libraries were prepared with the immunoSEQ hsTCRbeta kit according to the manufacturer's instructions. Sequencing of the completed libraries took place using an Illumina NovaSeq 6000 S4 flow cell after they had been pooled to about 3 nM. The original methods were these. The immunoSEQ Analyzer handled quality control and preprocessing of the raw data. The analysis was restricted to productive rearrangements, with each unique CDR3 amino acid sequence defining a clonotype. Using the R package tcR, the researchers computed the Gini-Simpson index as their estimate of repertoire clonality. Student's t test was used to compare Gini indices, while Pearson correlation assessed associations with tumor size change. Here the immuneACCESS table is served through TCRdb, limited to in-frame sequences with V and J called. Missing clones are a known gap in these copies; in checked studies unresolved V genes cover under half, and the rest lacks a known reason. The DNA was the basis for D and trimming; V, J and clone size are from that table. The table for this sample lists about 37,000 clones; 35% to 45% of them were counted only once. The ten largest clonotypes hold more than 15% of the sample.

The data belong to a study of neoadjuvant anti-PD-1 for oral cavity cancer (dated by TCRdb to the early 2020s). For the wider study: Before undergoing curative-intent surgical resection, most patients got three to four biweekly nivolumab doses at 3 mg/kg. A fourth nivolumab dose was given around day 43 to patients without progression, and definitive surgical resection was performed in those patients on days 50-56. Patients with complete response, partial response or stable disease by RECIST 1.1 were defined as responders, whereas patients with progression were defined as non-responders. A roughly 34% response rate was observed in the parent correlative cohort, in which about 12 patients were included. On the study overall, not on this receptor specifically: Larger post-treatment sizes of preexisting intratumoral clones correlated with greater tumor shrinkage, suggesting expansion of preexisting clones contributed to response. Higher pretreatment blood Treg/Th17 ratios correlated with both higher pretreatment blood TCRbeta clonality and lower post-treatment tumor TCRbeta clonality. Only three patients per response group were included in the TCR analyses, and the authors called for validation in larger cohorts.

The sample's time point label, decoded: after neoadjuvant nivolumab, at surgical resection. Patients had been newly diagnosed with stage II-IVA oral cavity squamous cell carcinoma, and no prior systemic or radiation treatment had been given to the patients. The cohort was composed of patients with HPV-negative, locally advanced oral cavity squamous cell carcinoma. The samples were obtained from a longitudinal correlative study of a single-arm phase II trial testing neoadjuvant nivolumab in oral cavity squamous cell carcinoma. Subject-matched pre- and post-treatment PBMCs and tumors from three responders and three non-responders were subjected to genomic DNA-based TCRbeta sequencing. Genomic DNA was isolated from tumor tissue using the Maxwell RSC DNA from Tissue kit. From the cysteine through the phenylalanine, the CDR3 covers 17 amino acids. Only CDR3 DNA is held: 51 bases, read in frame from base 1. V is shortened by 1 base, J by 2 bases, and the region joining them spans 14 bases. The germline V gene specifies SGHDN as CDR1 and FVKESK as CDR2.

The sequenced sample was tumor tissue, obtained after nivolumab (anti-PD-1) treatment. The rearranged segments are TRBV14 and TRBJ2-2, and possibly TRBD1, on 6 matching bases. The sequence came from a person aged 35-79 years with oral cavity squamous cell carcinoma. The DNA is TGTGCCAGCAGCCAAGGTCTTCAGGGGACCAACACCGGGGAGCTGTTTTTT. This is translated as CASSQGLQGTNTGELFF.